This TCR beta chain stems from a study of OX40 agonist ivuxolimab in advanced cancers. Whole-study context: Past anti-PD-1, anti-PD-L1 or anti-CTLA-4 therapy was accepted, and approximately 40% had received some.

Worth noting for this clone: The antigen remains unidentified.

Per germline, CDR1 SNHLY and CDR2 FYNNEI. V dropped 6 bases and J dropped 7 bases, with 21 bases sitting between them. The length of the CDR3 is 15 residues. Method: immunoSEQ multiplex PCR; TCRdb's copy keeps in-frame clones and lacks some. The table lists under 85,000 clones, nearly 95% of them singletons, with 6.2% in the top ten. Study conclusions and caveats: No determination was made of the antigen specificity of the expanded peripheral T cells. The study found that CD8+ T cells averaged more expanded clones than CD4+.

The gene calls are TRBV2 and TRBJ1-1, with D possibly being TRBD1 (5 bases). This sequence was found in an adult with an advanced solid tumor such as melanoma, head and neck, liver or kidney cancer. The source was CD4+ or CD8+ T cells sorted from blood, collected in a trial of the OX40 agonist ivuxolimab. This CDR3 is CASSPGEIHNIEAFF. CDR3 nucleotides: TGTGCCAGCAGCCCGGGGGAGATACATAATATTGAAGCTTTCTTT.